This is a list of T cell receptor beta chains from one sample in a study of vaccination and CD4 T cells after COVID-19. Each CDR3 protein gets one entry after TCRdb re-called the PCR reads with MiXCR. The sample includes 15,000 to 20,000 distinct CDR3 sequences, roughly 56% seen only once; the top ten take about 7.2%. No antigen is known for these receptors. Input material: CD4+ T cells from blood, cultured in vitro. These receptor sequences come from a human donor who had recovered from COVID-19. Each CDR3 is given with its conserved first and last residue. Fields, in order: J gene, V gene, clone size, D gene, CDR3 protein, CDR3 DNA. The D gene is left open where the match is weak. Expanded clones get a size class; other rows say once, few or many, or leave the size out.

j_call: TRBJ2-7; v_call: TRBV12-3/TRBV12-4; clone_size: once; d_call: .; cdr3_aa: CASSSTFGQMSSYEQYF; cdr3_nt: TGTGCCAGCAGTTCCACCTTCGGACAGATGAGCTCCTACGAGCAGTACTTC
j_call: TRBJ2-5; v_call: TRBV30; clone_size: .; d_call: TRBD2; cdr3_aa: CAWSPAPGLAGETQYF; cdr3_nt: TGTGCCTGGAGTCCCGCACCGGGACTAGCGGGGGAGACCCAGTACTTC
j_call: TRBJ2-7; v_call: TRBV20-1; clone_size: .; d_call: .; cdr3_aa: CSALNPGGASYEQYF; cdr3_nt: TGCAGTGCTCTCAACCCCGGAGGGGCTTCCTACGAGCAGTACTTC
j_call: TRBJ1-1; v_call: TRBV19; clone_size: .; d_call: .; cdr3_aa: CASSRPGVNTEAFF; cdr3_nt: TGTGCCAGTAGTAGGCCGGGGGTGAACACTGAAGCTTTCTTT
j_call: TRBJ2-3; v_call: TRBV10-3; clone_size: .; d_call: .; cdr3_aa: CATWQGRDTQYF; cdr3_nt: TGTGCCACCTGGCAGGGAAGGGATACGCAGTATTTT
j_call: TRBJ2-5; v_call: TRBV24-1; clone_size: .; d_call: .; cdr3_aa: CATGTDLETQYF; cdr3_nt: TGTGCCACTGGGACGGATTTGGAGACCCAGTACTTC
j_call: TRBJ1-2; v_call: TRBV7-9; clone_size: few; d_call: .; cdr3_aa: CASSYLGQRGYGYTF; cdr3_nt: TGTGCCAGCAGCTACCTCGGGCAGCGGGGCTATGGCTACACCTTC
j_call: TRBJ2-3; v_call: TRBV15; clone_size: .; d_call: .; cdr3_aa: CATSRGASLGTDTQYF; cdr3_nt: TGTGCCACCAGCAGAGGGGCTAGCCTCGGCACAGATACGCAGTATTTT
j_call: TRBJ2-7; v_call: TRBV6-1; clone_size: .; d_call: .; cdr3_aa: CASSEAYLDGEQYF; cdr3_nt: TGTGCCAGCAGTGAAGCGTATTTGGACGGCGAGCAGTACTTC
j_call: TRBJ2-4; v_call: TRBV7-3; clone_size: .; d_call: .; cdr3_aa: CASSLEAKNIQYF; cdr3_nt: TGTGCCAGCAGCCTCGAGGCCAAAAACATTCAGTACTTC
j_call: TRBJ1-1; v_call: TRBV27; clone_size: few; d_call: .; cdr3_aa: CASTVRGAGTEAFF; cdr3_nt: TGTGCCAGCACTGTCAGGGGAGCAGGCACTGAAGCTTTCTTT
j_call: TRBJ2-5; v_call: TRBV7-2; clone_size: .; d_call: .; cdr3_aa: CASSYDPQEETQYF; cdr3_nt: TGTGCCAGCAGTTACGACCCCCAGGAAGAGACCCAGTACTTC
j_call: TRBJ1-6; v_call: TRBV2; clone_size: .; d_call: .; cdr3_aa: CASSEAYQGYNSPPHF; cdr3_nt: TGTGCCAGCAGTGAAGCGTATCAGGGGTATAATTCACCCCCCCACTTT
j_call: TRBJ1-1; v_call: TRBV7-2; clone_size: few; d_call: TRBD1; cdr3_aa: CASSEYRGYTEAFF; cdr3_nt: TGTGCCAGCAGCGAATACAGGGGATACACTGAAGCTTTCTTT
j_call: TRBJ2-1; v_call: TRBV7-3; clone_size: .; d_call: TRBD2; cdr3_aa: CASSLTGTSKYNEQFF; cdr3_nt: TGTGCCAGCAGCTTAACAGGGACTAGCAAGTACAATGAGCAGTTCTTC
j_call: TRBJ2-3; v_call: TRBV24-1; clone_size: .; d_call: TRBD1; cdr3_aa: CATSEADRASTDTQYF; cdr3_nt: TGTGCCACCAGTGAAGCGGACAGGGCTAGCACAGATACGCAGTATTTT
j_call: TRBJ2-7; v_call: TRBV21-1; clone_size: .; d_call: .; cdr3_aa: CASSKQGGYEQYF; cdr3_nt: TGTGCCAGCAGCAAACAGGGTGGGTACGAGCAGTACTTC
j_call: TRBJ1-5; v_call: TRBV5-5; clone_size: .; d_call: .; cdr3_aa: CASSSEGHSNQPQHF; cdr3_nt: TGTGCCAGCAGCTCTGAGGGCCATAGCAATCAGCCCCAGCATTTT
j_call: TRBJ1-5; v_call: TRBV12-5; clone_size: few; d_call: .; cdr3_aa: CASGRGGTLNQPQHF; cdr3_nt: TGTGCTAGTGGCCGTGGCGGGACGCTGAATCAGCCCCAGCATTTT
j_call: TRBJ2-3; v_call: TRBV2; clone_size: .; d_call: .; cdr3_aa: CASSAKDTQYF; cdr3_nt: TGTGCCAGCAGCGCTAAAGATACGCAGTATTTT
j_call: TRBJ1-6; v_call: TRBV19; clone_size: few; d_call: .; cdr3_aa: CASSIKAHSPLHF; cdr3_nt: TGTGCCAGTAGTATAAAGGCCCATTCACCCCTCCACTTT
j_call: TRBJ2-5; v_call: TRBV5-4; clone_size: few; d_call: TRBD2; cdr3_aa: CASSLKRGLRLETQYF; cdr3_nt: TGTGCCAGCAGCTTGAAGCGGGGACTACGCTTGGAGACCCAGTACTTC
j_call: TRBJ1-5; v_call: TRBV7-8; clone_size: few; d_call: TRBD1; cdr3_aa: CASSLYRGQRNQPQHF; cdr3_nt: TGTGCCAGCAGCTTGTACAGGGGGCAAAGGAATCAGCCCCAGCATTTT
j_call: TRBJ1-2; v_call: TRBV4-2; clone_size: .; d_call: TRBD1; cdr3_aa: CASSRAQGTFYGYTF; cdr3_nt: TGTGCCAGCAGCCGAGCACAGGGGACCTTCTATGGCTACACCTTC
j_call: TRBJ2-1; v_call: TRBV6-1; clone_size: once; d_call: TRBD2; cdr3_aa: CAGSLAGKDYNEQFF; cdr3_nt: TGTGCCGGATCACTAGCGGGGAAAGATTACAATGAGCAGTTCTTC
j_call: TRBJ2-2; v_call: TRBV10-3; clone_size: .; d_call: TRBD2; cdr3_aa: CAISESLLSGRYGGELFF; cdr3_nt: TGTGCCATCAGTGAGTCCCTCCTTAGCGGGAGATACGGCGGGGAGCTGTTTTTT
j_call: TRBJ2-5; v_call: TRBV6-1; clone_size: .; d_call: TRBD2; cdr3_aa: CASSAGLAGGEETQYF; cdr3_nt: TGTGCCAGCAGTGCGGGACTAGCGGGGGGCGAGGAGACCCAGTACTTC
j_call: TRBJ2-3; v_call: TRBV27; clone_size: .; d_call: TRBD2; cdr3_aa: CASRGASVAGGNTDTQYF; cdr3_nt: TGTGCCAGCAGGGGGGCGTCTGTAGCGGGGGGCAACACAGATACGCAGTATTTT
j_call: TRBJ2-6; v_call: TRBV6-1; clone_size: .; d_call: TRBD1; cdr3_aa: CASSGQVFPGANVLTF; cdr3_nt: TGTGCCAGCAGCGGACAGGTTTTCCCTGGGGCCAACGTCCTGACTTTC
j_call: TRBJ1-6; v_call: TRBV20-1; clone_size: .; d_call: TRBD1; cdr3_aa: CSAGTGVDSPLHF; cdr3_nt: TGCAGTGCTGGGACAGGGGTTGATTCACCCCTCCACTTT
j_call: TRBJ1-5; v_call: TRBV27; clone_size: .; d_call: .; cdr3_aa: CASSSRPDQYSNQPQHF; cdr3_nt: TGTGCCAGCAGTTCCCGACCCGACCAATATAGCAATCAGCCCCAGCATTTT